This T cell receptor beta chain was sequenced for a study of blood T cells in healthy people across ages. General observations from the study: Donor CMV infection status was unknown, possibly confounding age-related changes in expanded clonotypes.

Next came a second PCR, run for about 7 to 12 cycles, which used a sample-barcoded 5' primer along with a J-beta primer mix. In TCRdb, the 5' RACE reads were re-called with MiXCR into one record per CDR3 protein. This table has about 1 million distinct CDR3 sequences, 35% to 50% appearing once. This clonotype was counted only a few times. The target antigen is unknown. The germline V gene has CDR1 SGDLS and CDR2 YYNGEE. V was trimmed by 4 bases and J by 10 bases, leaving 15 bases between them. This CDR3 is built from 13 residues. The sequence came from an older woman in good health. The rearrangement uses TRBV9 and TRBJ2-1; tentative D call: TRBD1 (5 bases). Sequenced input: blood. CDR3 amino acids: CASSLQASHEQFF. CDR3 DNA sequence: TGTGCCAGCAGCCTACAGGCGTCCCACGAGCAGTTCTTC.